Presented here are 15 T cell receptor beta chains from one specimen sequenced in a study of blood T cell repertoires in COVID-19. TCRdb's copy holds only in-frame clones and misses some; the assay was immunoSEQ multiplex PCR. The sample has some 120,000 clones; approximately 90% are singletons. Sequencing used peripheral blood. These receptors came from a human donor in a cohort sampled during active COVID-19.

The chain links TRBV5-5 to TRBJ1-1; D is uncertain. Per the germline V gene, CDR1 is SGHKS and CDR2 is YYEKEE (reference sequence). Trimming cost V 4 bases and J 0 bases, with 10 bases left between them. This CDR3 contains 14 residues. The CDR3 spells CASSLFRMNTEAFF. CDR3 DNA: TGTGCCAGCAGCCTGTTCAGGATGAACACTGAAGCTTTCTTT.

V and J are TRBV7-2 and TRBJ2-6, with 8 nucleotides matching TRBD1. Germline CDR1 reads SGHTA; CDR2 reads FQGNSA. After removal of 6 bases from V and 4 bases from J, the junction contained 5 bases not matched to a gene. There are 15 residues in the CDR3. Here the CDR3 reads CASRLDRAGANVLTF. The DNA of the CDR3 is TGTGCCAGCAGGTTGGACAGGGCCGGGGCCAACGTCCTGACTTTC.

This sequence joins TRBV2 and TRBJ1-1; D is ambiguous. The CDR3 length is 14 residues. Trimming left V 4 bases short and J 0 bases short, with 9 bases between. Germline V gives CDR1 SNHLY, CDR2 FYNNEI. This CDR3 reads CASSVGLMNTEAFF. In DNA form, the CDR3 reads TGTGCCAGCAGTGTTGGCCTCATGAACACTGAAGCTTTCTTT. The whole variable domain, remainder taken from reference TRBV2 and TRBJ1-1, is EPEVTQTPSHQVTQMGQEVILRCVPISNHLYFYWYRQILGQKVEFLVSFYNNEISEKSEIFDDQFSVERPDGSNFTLKIRSTKLEDSAMYFCASSVGLMNTEAFFGQGTRLTVV.

The V call is TRBV18, the J call TRBJ1-1; weak D call: TRBD1 (5 bases). CDR3 length: 13 amino acids. CDR1 and CDR2 (germline): KGHSH, LQKENI. Trimming stripped 3 bases from V and 8 bases from J, with 13 bases between. The CDR3 DNA reads TGTGCCAGCTCACCGCTTACGAGACAGGAAGCTTTCTTT. The encoded protein is CASSPLTRQEAFF.

This chain uses TRBV5-1 with TRBJ2-5, with 8 bases matching TRBD2. Losses at the gene ends were 7 bases for V and 2 bases for J; bases not matched to a gene: 10. The CDR3 sequence is 15 residues long. The germline V gene has CDR1 SGHRS and CDR2 YFSETQ. CDR3 sequence (DNA): TGCGCCAGCCATGCCGTTGCGGGAGGACAAGAGACCCAGTACTTC. It yields the protein CASHAVAGGQETQYF.

The V call is TRBV18, the J call TRBJ2-3; tentative D call: TRBD1 (6 bases). V was cut by 3 bases and J by 3 bases, with 10 bases left in between. CDR1 is KGHSH and CDR2 is LQKENI in the germline V gene. The CDR3 length is 14 residues. CDR3 DNA: TGTGCCAGCTCACCCGGGACAAAGACAGATACGCAGTATTTT. The encoded protein is CASSPGTKTDTQYF.

V is TRBV4-1 and J is TRBJ2-3, with a possible D match to TRBD1 (5 bases). Deletions cut 4 bases from V and 4 bases from J, with 18 bases between. This CDR3 has 16 amino acids. The germline V gene encodes CDR1 MGHRA and CDR2 YSYEKL. In DNA, the CDR3 is TGCGCCAGCAGCCTGGGAAGGGCCCAAGGGGCAGATACGCAGTATTTT. It yields the protein CASSLGRAQGADTQYF.

The chain has TRBV29-1 and TRBJ2-4; D remains unclear. This CDR3 spans 15 amino acids. Trimming left V 3 bases short and J 3 bases short, with 15 bases between. Germline CDR1 SQVTM, CDR2 ANQGSEA. In DNA form, the CDR3 reads TGCAGCGTTGACGGGTATGAGCCCGGCAAAAACATTCAGTACTTC. This encodes CSVDGYEPGKNIQYF.

V is TRBV12-5 and J is TRBJ2-3; TRBD2 agrees at 10 bases. The CDR3 spans 16 residues. With 4 bases clipped from V and 2 bases from J, the junction kept 6 bases outside the gene matches. Germline V gene data show CDR1 as LGHNT and CDR2 as FRNRAP. CDR3 DNA sequence: TGTGCTAGTGGTTCAGCGGGGACTAGCGACACAGATACGCAGTATTTT. Protein product: CASGSAGTSDTDTQYF. Filled out from reference TRBV12-5 and TRBJ2-3, the complete variable domain reads DARVTQTPRHKVTEMGQEVTMRCQPILGHNTVFWYRQTMMQGLELLAYFRNRAPLDDSGMPKDRFSAEMPDATLATLKIQPSEPRDSAVYFCASGSAGTSDTDTQYFGPGTRLTVL.

The V call is TRBV28, the J call TRBJ1-5; the D is unclear. Germline CDR1 and CDR2: MDHEN and SYDVKM. This CDR3 comprises 14 residues. Trimming left V 10 bases short and J 3 bases short, with 16 bases between. In DNA, the CDR3 is TGTGCCACCATCGGGAGGGTCCCCAATCAGCCCCAGCATTTT. Amino acid sequence: CATIGRVPNQPQHF.

The V gene is TRBV6-5, the J gene TRBJ1-6; 9 bases are shared with TRBD1. Losses at the gene ends were 6 bases for V and 3 bases for J; bases not matched to a gene: 6. CDR3 length equals 16 residues. Germline V CDR1 and CDR2: MNHEY, SVGAGI. The CDR3 sequence: CASSYADRGYNSPLHF. CDR3 sequence (DNA): TGTGCCAGCAGCTACGCGGACAGGGGCTATAATTCACCCCTCCACTTT.

The chain couples TRBV5-4 to TRBJ1-2; D remains ambiguous. Germline values: CDR1 SGHNT, CDR2 YYREEE (reference sequence). Trimming stripped 4 bases from V and 0 bases from J, with 10 bases between. The CDR3 loop spans 14 amino acids. CDR3 sequence reads: CASSPATANYGYTF. CDR3 sequence (DNA): TGTGCCAGCAGCCCTGCTACCGCTAACTATGGCTACACCTTC.

V usage is TRBV2 and J usage is TRBJ1-2; D unclear. Trimming pared 4 bases from V and 0 bases from J, leaving 12 bases between. There are 15 residues in the CDR3. The germline CDR1 and CDR2 sequences are SNHLY and FYNNEI. This CDR3 is CASSALQTPNYGYTF. In nucleotides, the CDR3 is TGTGCCAGCAGTGCCCTACAGACACCTAACTATGGCTACACCTTC.

In DNA, the CDR3 is TGTGCCAGCAGCCGAACGGGACAGGGGAGGGCAGATACGCAGTATTTT. Amino acid sequence: CASSRTGQGRADTQYF. This rearrangement joins TRBV9 to TRBJ2-3; 10 bases map to TRBD1. V shed 4 bases and J 4 bases; nucleotides not matched to a gene: 9. The V gene's germline CDR1 is SGDLS and CDR2 YYNGEE. This CDR3 is built from 16 residues.

This clone was observed a single time. The chain uses TRBV19 and TRBJ2-1; D remains unclear. Trimming stripped 6 bases from V and 4 bases from J, with 19 bases between. Germline V gene data show CDR1 as LNHDA and CDR2 as SQIVND (reference sequence). This CDR3 region has 16 residues. The CDR3 spells CASRNSWPNGYNEQFF. The CDR3 nucleotides read TGTGCCAGTAGGAATTCGTGGCCTAACGGGTACAATGAGCAGTTCTTC.